This entry describes one TCR beta chain. This sample is part of a study of technical replicates of blood from a handful of donors. Profiling relied on immunoSEQ multiplex PCR, and the TCRdb table lists in-frame clones only, not all of them. This sample yields 60,000 to 70,000 clones, of which nearly 98% are seen a single time; roughly 0.16% belongs to the top ten. The CDR3 is 17 amino acids. The junction had 8 bases not matched to a gene; V was cut back by 2 bases and J by 4 bases. CDR1 is MRHNA and CDR2 is SNTAGT in the germline V gene. V usage is TRBV6-4 and J usage is TRBJ2-1; the match to TRBD2 covers 10 bases. This receptor was taken from a human donor in good health. Sequences were obtained from T cells isolated from PBMCs. Written as DNA, the CDR3 is TGTGCCAGCAGTGACCCCTTCCTACTAGCGGGATACAATGAGCAGTTCTTC. Protein product: CASSDPFLLAGYNEQFF.